Following are 26 T cell receptor beta chains from one sample sequenced in a study of shared clonotypes between healthy human individuals. Assay used: immunoSEQ multiplex PCR; TCRdb lists only in-frame clones, some missing. There are 1,100,000 or so clones in the sample; about 84% occur only once, and 0.5% to 0.6% lies in the top ten. The sequenced sample consisted of memory CD4+ T cells from PBMCs. This sample's subset: CD45RA-negative fraction. These receptor sequences come from a man between 18 and 35 years old in good health. Some clones in this sample may be carry-over from other donors' samples.

This clone came up once. The J gene is TRBJ2-6, the V gene TRBV5-1; possible D gene TRBD1, 6 bases. The V gene lost 4 bases and the J gene lost 0 bases, with 8 bases spanning the gap. This CDR3 is 15 amino acids long. CDR1 SGHRS and CDR2 YFSETQ come from the germline V gene. DNA for the CDR3: TGCGCCAGCAGCCCGGACAGCTCTGGGGCCAACGTCCTGACTTTC. Its translation is CASSPDSSGANVLTF.

The V and J genes are TRBV18 and TRBJ1-1; D is possibly TRBD1 (5 bases). Germline loops: CDR1 KGHSH, CDR2 LQKENI. V was pared by 3 bases and J by 5 bases, with 13 bases between. The CDR3 totals 14 residues. As DNA, the CDR3 is TGTGCCAGCTCACCTTCTGGCAGGGTAACTGAAGCTTTCTTT. It yields the protein CASSPSGRVTEAFF.

The chain links TRBV29-1 to TRBJ2-1; D unresolved. With 4 bases removed from V and 9 bases from J, the gap between germline ends came to 10 bases. The CDR3 has 11 amino acids. Looked up from germline, CDR1 is SQVTM and CDR2 is ANQGSEA. The CDR3 here is CSVAVASEQFF. The DNA for the CDR3 is TGCAGCGTTGCGGTTGCGTCTGAGCAGTTCTTC.

This clone has just one count. Other nucleotide sequences in the sample specify the same CDR3. The chain is built from TRBV6-5 and TRBJ1-2, with TRBD1 as a possible D gene (5 bases). V lost 2 bases, J lost 4 bases, and 8 bases lay in between. The CDR3 runs to 13 residues. CDR1 is MNHEY, CDR2 SVGAGI, per germline. In DNA, the CDR3 is TGTGCCAGCAGTTACGGGGCAGGCTATGGCTACACCTTC. This encodes CASSYGAGYGYTF.

The chain links TRBV7-6 to TRBJ2-2; 7 bases map to TRBD2. The V and J ends lost 4 bases and 1 base, in that order; junction bases with no gene match: 6. This CDR3 is 16 amino acids long. Germline V CDR1 and CDR2: SGHVS, FNYEAQ. The CDR3 sequence is CASSSRLAQNTGELFF. The DNA for the CDR3 is TGTGCCAGCAGCTCCAGACTAGCCCAGAACACCGGGGAGCTGTTTTTT.

This clone turned up a few times. The rearrangement links TRBV14 to TRBJ2-5, with 8 bases lining up with TRBD2. V shed 1 base and J 4 bases; nucleotides not matched to a gene: 11. This CDR3 is 17 amino acids long. The germline CDR1 and CDR2 sequences are SGHDN and FVKESK. The CDR3 loop is CASSQVGRADLGETQYF. Written as DNA, the CDR3 is TGTGCCAGCAGCCAAGTCGGGAGGGCCGATTTAGGAGAGACCCAGTACTTC.

As for this clone: The sample has other DNA sequences that encode this CDR3 too. The V and J genes are TRBV9 and TRBJ2-3; the D is unclear. Trimming removed 0 bases from V and 6 bases from J, with 8 bases in between. CDR3 length: 13 residues. Germline V gene data show CDR1 as SGDLS and CDR2 as YYNGEE. The CDR3: CASSVVTTDTQYF. The CDR3, as DNA: TGTGCCAGCAGCGTAGTCACGACGGATACGCAGTATTTT.

Here the CDR3 reads CASSLRTGAANNEQFF. Written as DNA, the CDR3 is TGTGCCAGCAGCCTCAGAACAGGAGCAGCTAACAATGAGCAGTTCTTC. The chain recombines TRBV14 with TRBJ2-1, with D perhaps matching TRBD1 (5 bases). The CDR3 has 16 amino acids. Looked up from germline, CDR1 is SGHDN and CDR2 is FVKESK. V was cut by 4 bases and J by 5 bases, with 18 bases left in between.

The rearrangement joins TRBV6-1 to TRBJ1-5; no definite D call. In germline, CDR1 is MNHNS, CDR2 SASEGT. V was trimmed by 2 bases and J by 5 bases, leaving 10 bases between them. This CDR3 contains 14 residues. The CDR3 sequence: CASSEPNHYQPQHF. Here the CDR3 DNA reads TGTGCCAGCAGTGAACCGAACCACTATCAGCCCCAGCATTTT.

The chain couples TRBV7-8 to TRBJ2-7; D ambiguous. V lost 5 bases and J lost 6, with 20 bases in between. CDR1 is SGHVS, CDR2 FQNEAQ, per germline. This CDR3 contains 15 residues. The CDR3 DNA sequence: TGTGCCAGCAGCCGAGGCGAGATAGAAGGATCCGAGCAGTACTTC. Translated: CASSRGEIEGSEQYF.

V is TRBV19 and J is TRBJ2-1; 9 positions match TRBD1. Germline trimming cut 5 bases from V and 5 bases from J; bases unmatched to any gene: 7. The CDR3 is made up of 15 amino acids. The germline V gene encodes CDR1 LNHDA and CDR2 SQIVND (reference sequence). The CDR3 region is CASSQQGARNNEQFF. The CDR3 bases are TGTGCCAGTAGTCAACAGGGGGCCAGGAACAATGAGCAGTTCTTC.

This sequence joins TRBV4-2 and TRBJ2-5, with D possibly TRBD2 on 7 matching bases. The end of the DNA is better explained by TRBJ2-7, so the J call may be wrong. This CDR3 contains 16 residues. Looked up from germline, CDR1 is LGHNA and CDR2 is YNFKEQ. The CDR3 DNA is TGTGCCAGCAGCCAAGATGGGGGGGGCCCCGCCTACGAGCAGTACTTC. Encoded protein: CASSQDGGGPAYEQYF.

In regard to this clone: This CDR3 is also generated by other DNA sequences in the sample. Here the CDR3 DNA reads TGCAGTGCTAGTAGGGGCTACGAGCAGTACTTC. It codes for CSASRGYEQYF. The rearrangement links TRBV20-1 to TRBJ2-7, with D maybe TRBD1 (5 bases). The CDR3 runs 11 residues. Trimming took 3 bases from V and 3 from J, leaving 6 bases between them. The germline V gene has CDR1 DFQATT and CDR2 SNEGSKA (reference sequence).

This chain joins TRBV19 and TRBJ1-2; tentative D call: TRBD1 (5 bases). V lost 5 bases to trimming and J lost 7 bases, with 14 bases between them. The CDR3 totals 13 residues. Germline values: CDR1 LNHDA, CDR2 SQIVND (reference sequence). This CDR3 reads CASSFDSLTGYTF. The DNA for the CDR3 is TGTGCCAGTAGTTTCGACAGTTTAACTGGCTACACCTTC.

The chain links TRBV28 to TRBJ1-2, with D perhaps TRBD1 (6 bases). Germline CDR1 reads MDHEN; CDR2 reads SYDVKM. CDR3 length equals 17 residues. V was clipped by 6 bases and J by 6 bases, with 26 bases between them. The CDR3 protein is CASRPVGDILIRDGYTF. The CDR3 bases are TGTGCCAGCAGACCCGTCGGGGACATCCTAATCCGGGATGGCTACACCTTC.

The chain carries TRBV5-1 and TRBJ2-5, with 8 bases matching TRBD2. The CDR3 extends over 14 amino acids. Germline V lookup: CDR1 SGHRS, CDR2 YFSETQ. The V gene end was trimmed by 3 bases and the J gene end by 5 bases; junction bases not matched to a gene: 6. The CDR3 is CASSYPGGQETQYF. In DNA form, the CDR3 reads TGCGCCAGCAGCTACCCGGGAGGGCAGGAGACCCAGTACTTC.

Concerning this clone itself: This sample also contains other DNA sequences that code for the same CDR3. This chain joins TRBV9 and TRBJ2-1; D unresolved. CDR3 length: 13 amino acids. The V gene's germline CDR1 is SGDLS and CDR2 YYNGEE. Between the trimmed V and J ends, which lost 0 bases and 5 bases, there was a span of 6 bases. DNA for the CDR3: TGTGCCAGCAGCGTAGGACAAAACAATGAGCAGTTCTTC. Protein sequence: CASSVGQNNEQFF.

This clone was recorded once. The chain carries TRBV29-1 and TRBJ1-4, with D possibly matching TRBD1 (6 bases). The CDR3 is made up of 14 amino acids. Trimming cost V 6 bases and J 5 bases, with 16 bases left between them. Germline CDR1 and CDR2: SQVTM and ANQGSEA. This CDR3 is CSVGGGQGNEKLFF. The CDR3 nucleotides are TGCAGCGTGGGAGGTGGCCAGGGGAATGAAAAACTGTTTTTT.

The rearrangement joins TRBV9 to TRBJ2-1; no clear D gene. The CDR3 covers 15 residues. V dropped 1 base and J dropped 6 bases, with 14 bases sitting between them. Germline V gene lookup returns CDR1 SGDLS and CDR2 YYNGEE. The CDR3 spells CASSVRFGVGNEQFF. For the CDR3, the DNA is TGTGCCAGCAGCGTACGGTTCGGCGTGGGCAATGAGCAGTTCTTC. Together with reference TRBV9 and TRBJ2-1, the CDR3 gives the full variable domain: DSGVTQTPKHLITATGQRVTLRCSPRSGDLSVYWYQQSLDQGLQFLIQYYNGEERAKGNILERFSAQQFPDLHSELNLSSLELGDSALYFCASSVRFGVGNEQFFGPGTRLTVL.

The genes are TRBV15 and TRBJ2-7; TRBD2 aligns across 9 bases. This CDR3 spans 15 amino acids. In germline, CDR1 is LNHNV, CDR2 YYDKDF (reference sequence). Trimming cost V 2 bases and J 2 bases; bases outside gene matches: 4. The CDR3 DNA follows: TGTGCCACCAGCAGATCGACTAGCGGTCCCTACGAGCAGTACTTC. It codes for CATSRSTSGPYEQYF.

This clone has a handful of counts. The genes are TRBV5-6 and TRBJ1-2, with D perhaps TRBD1 (5 bases). Trimming stripped 0 bases from V and 7 bases from J, with 10 bases between. CDR1 and CDR2 (germline): SGHDT, YYEEEE. The CDR3 consists of 13 residues. CDR3 bases: TGTGCCAGCAGCTTGGTCACGGGGCTTGGCTACACCTTC. As protein: CASSLVTGLGYTF.

The gene calls are TRBV28 and TRBJ2-7; 10 bases fit TRBD1. This CDR3 spans 17 amino acids. V gave up 6 bases and J gave up 6 bases; unmatched junction bases: 17. CDR1 MDHEN and CDR2 SYDVKM come from the germline V gene. The CDR3 loop is CASSSGWTGGYVGEQYF. The DNA for the CDR3 is TGTGCCAGCAGCAGCGGATGGACAGGGGGATATGTTGGCGAGCAGTACTTC.

This chain connects TRBV6-1 to TRBJ1-2; D is perhaps TRBD1 (6 bases). V was shortened by 7 bases and J by 4 bases, with 13 bases between the two germline ends. Germline V CDR1 and CDR2: MNHNS, SASEGT. This CDR3 is built from 13 residues. As DNA, the CDR3 is TGTGCCAGCAAAATGGGACACCTCTATGGCTACACCTTC. Translation gives CASKMGHLYGYTF.

The rearrangement joins TRBV7-2 to TRBJ2-5; D might be TRBD1 (6 bases). V gave up 1 base and J gave up 4 bases, with 10 bases separating them. The CDR3 totals 14 residues. CDR1 SGHTA and CDR2 FQGNSA come from the germline V gene. CDR3: CASSLDRVPETQYF. The CDR3 DNA is TGTGCCAGCAGCTTAGACAGGGTCCCAGAGACCCAGTACTTC.

To note about this clone: Other DNA variants within this sample encode the same CDR3. This chain connects TRBV28 to TRBJ2-4; D call uncertain. The CDR3 is 14 residues long. The germline gives CDR1 MDHEN, CDR2 SYDVKM. The V and J ends lost 4 bases and 0 bases respectively, with 7 bases between them. The CDR3 nucleotides read TGTGCCAGCAGTTCGTCCCTAGCCAAAAACATTCAGTACTTC. Its protein is CASSSSLAKNIQYF.

A few counts support this clone. The chain joins TRBV2 to TRBJ2-7, with D maybe TRBD2 (5 bases). CDR3 size: 12 residues. Trimming left V 7 bases short and J 3 bases short, with 10 bases between. Per the germline V gene, CDR1 is SNHLY and CDR2 is FYNNEI. CDR3 sequence reads: CASNSANYEQYF. In nucleotides, the CDR3 is TGTGCCAGCAATAGCGCGAACTACGAGCAGTACTTC.